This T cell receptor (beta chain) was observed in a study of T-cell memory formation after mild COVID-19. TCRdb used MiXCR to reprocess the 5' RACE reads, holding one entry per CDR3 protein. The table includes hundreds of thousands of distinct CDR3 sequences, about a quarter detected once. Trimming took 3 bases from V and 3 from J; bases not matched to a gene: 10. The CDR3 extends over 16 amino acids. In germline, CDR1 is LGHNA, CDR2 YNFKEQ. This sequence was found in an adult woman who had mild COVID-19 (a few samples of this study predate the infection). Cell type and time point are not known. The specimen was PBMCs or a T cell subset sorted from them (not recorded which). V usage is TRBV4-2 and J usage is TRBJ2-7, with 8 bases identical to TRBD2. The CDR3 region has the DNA TGTGCCAGCAGCCAGAGGGAGCGGGGGACCCGCTACGAGCAGTACTTC. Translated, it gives CASSQRERGTRYEQYF.